The 20 T cell receptor beta chains listed next were all sequenced from one sample in a study of identical twins. One entry per CDR3 protein results from TCRdb running MiXCR on the 5' RACE reads. The sample includes some 500,000 distinct CDR3 sequences, approximately 15% seen only once; the top ten take about 0.52%. This sample also appeared in a second study, on yellow fever vaccine responses in identical twins.

Sample: CD4+ T cells sorted from blood. The receptor set was obtained from a woman under 30 in good health.

This chain links TRBV15 with TRBJ2-1; tentatively, D is TRBD1 (5 bases). Germline lookup yields CDR1 LNHNV and CDR2 YYDKDF (reference sequence). The V end lost 0 bases, the J end lost 1 base, and 7 bases lay between the germline ends. The CDR3 is made up of 15 amino acids. DNA of the CDR3: TGTGCCACCAGCAGAGATAAGGGGTCCTACAATGAGCAGTTCTTC. Protein sequence: CATSRDKGSYNEQFF.

The CDR3 DNA reads TGCAGTGCTCTAGGACTAGCGGGGAATCATAATGAGCAGTTCTTC. Translation: CSALGLAGNHNEQFF. The chain couples TRBV20-1 to TRBJ2-1; TRBD2 agrees at 12 bases. This CDR3 has 15 residues. In germline, CDR1 is DFQATT, CDR2 SNEGSKA (reference sequence). The J segment lost 7 bases and the V segment lost 5 bases, leaving 9 bases of the junction unmatched.

This clonotype was counted only a few times. The chain links TRBV3-1 to TRBJ2-7, with a weak D call TRBD2 (6 bases). This CDR3 comprises 11 residues. Per the germline V gene, CDR1 is LGHDT and CDR2 is YNNKEL (reference sequence). Trimming shortened V by 3 bases and J by 8 bases, and 8 bases separated the two germline ends. The CDR3 here is CASSQDYKQYF. Here the CDR3 DNA reads TGTGCCAGCAGCCAGGACTATAAGCAGTACTTC.

Remarks on this clonotype: The junction differs from germline at one of its ends, possibly a read error. The chain joins TRBV7-7 to TRBJ2-1; TRBD1 might be the D (6 bases). The CDR3 runs to 13 residues. Germline V CDR1 and CDR2: SSHAT, FNYEAQ (reference sequence). CDR3 sequence: CASSFNRDNEQFF. CDR3 DNA sequence: TGTGCTAGCAGCTTTAACAGGGACAATGAGCAGTTCTTC.

This clonotype was seen only a few times. The rearrangement joins TRBV20-1 to TRBJ2-2; no clear D. This CDR3 region has 11 residues. Germline V gene data show CDR1 as DFQATT and CDR2 as SNEGSKA (reference sequence). Trimming shortened V by 1 base and J by 6 bases, and 3 bases separated the two germline ends. The DNA for the CDR3 is TGCAGTGCTAGAGTTGCCGGGGAGCTGTTTTTT. Translated, it gives CSARVAGELFF.

The chain links TRBV18 to TRBJ2-4; TRBD1 agrees at 8 bases. CDR3 size: 17 residues. V shed 4 bases, J shed 0 bases, and the junction held 8 bases outside the gene matches. Germline V gives CDR1 KGHSH, CDR2 LQKENI. DNA of the CDR3: TGTGCCAGCTCACTCCTACAGGGGGACCTAGCCAAAAACATTCAGTACTTC. Its translation is CASSLLQGDLAKNIQYF.

The rearrangement links TRBV19 to TRBJ1-1, with unresolved D. Trimming removed 4 bases from V and 1 base from J, with 16 bases in between. This CDR3 comprises 16 residues. Germline assignment: CDR1 LNHDA and CDR2 SQIVND (reference sequence). CDR3 amino acids: CASSKAVQKPNTEAFF. The CDR3 DNA reads as TGTGCCAGTAGTAAGGCTGTTCAGAAACCGAACACTGAAGCTTTCTTT.

This clonotype showed up just a few times. The chain carries TRBV7-2 and TRBJ2-1, with no clear D. The CDR3 has 13 residues. Trimming took off 7 bases at V and 6 bases at J, with 13 bases between the two ends. Germline V gene lookup returns CDR1 SGHTA and CDR2 FQGNSA. CDR3 region: CASTQSVVNEQFF. CDR3 DNA: TGTGCCAGCACCCAATCCGTGGTCAATGAGCAGTTCTTC. Using reference TRBV7-2 and TRBJ2-1 for the parts outside the CDR3, the full variable domain is GAGVSQSPSNKVTEKGKDVELRCDPISGHTALYWYRQSLGQGLEFLIYFQGNSAPDKSGLPSDRFSAERTGGSVSTLTIQRTQQEDSAVYLCASTQSVVNEQFFGPGTRLTVL.

This clonotype was observed a few times. The J gene is TRBJ2-7, the V gene TRBV24-1, with no clear D. This CDR3 has 15 residues. CDR1 and CDR2 (germline): KGHDR, SFDVKD. The ends were cut back, 9 bases at V and 0 bases at J, with 17 bases in the middle. The CDR3 reads CATASAGESSYEQYF. CDR3 coding DNA: TGTGCCACCGCCTCAGCCGGCGAGAGCTCCTACGAGCAGTACTTC.

This clonotype has only a few counts. The rearrangement links TRBV6-5 to TRBJ2-7, with 8 bases identical to TRBD1. The V segment lost 1 base and the J segment 5 bases; nucleotides outside the gene matches: 7. CDR1 is MNHEY and CDR2 is SVGAGI in the germline V gene. The CDR3 is 15 amino acids. In DNA form, the CDR3 reads TGTGCCAGCAGTTACTTAGGACAGGGTAGCCACGAGCAGTACTTC. It yields the protein CASSYLGQGSHEQYF.

This clonotype was recorded a few times. The chain carries TRBV12-3 or TRBV12-4 and TRBJ2-5, with 12 bases identical to TRBD2. V lost 3 bases, J lost 5 bases, and 16 bases stayed unmatched. This CDR3 region has 19 residues. The CDR3 DNA follows: TGTGCCAGCAGTTTCTGGCTAGCGGGGGGGCCGAGTGCGTGGGAGACCCAGTACTTC. Encoded protein: CASSFWLAGGPSAWETQYF.

J is TRBJ2-3 and V is TRBV7-2; D uncertain. Trimming shortened V by 5 bases and J by 3 bases, and 15 bases separated the two germline ends. Germline V gene data show CDR1 as SGHTA and CDR2 as FQGNSA. The CDR3 spans 15 residues. The CDR3 loop reads CASSSNSVRTDTQYF. In DNA form, the CDR3 reads TGTGCCAGCAGCAGCAACTCAGTTCGTACAGATACGCAGTATTTT.

The J gene is TRBJ1-2, the V gene TRBV27; 8 bases map to TRBD1. The V gene's germline CDR1 is MNHEY and CDR2 SMNVEV (reference sequence). The V segment lost 6 bases and the J segment 7 bases; nucleotides outside the gene matches: 7. CDR3 length: 13 residues. The CDR3 sequence is CASRPSDRGGYTF. CDR3 in DNA: TGTGCCAGCAGACCCTCAGACAGGGGTGGCTACACCTTC.

The chain couples TRBV7-8 to TRBJ1-5, with D perhaps TRBD1 (5 bases). Germline V gives CDR1 SGHVS, CDR2 FQNEAQ. Trimming pared 2 bases from V and 2 bases from J, leaving 10 bases between. There are 15 residues in the CDR3. Written as DNA, the CDR3 is TGTGCCAGCAGCTTACAGGGACGAGGCAATCAGCCCCAGCATTTT. It yields the protein CASSLQGRGNQPQHF.

This clonotype was counted between two and nine times. The limits of the CDR3 on the DNA are not certain, so only TCRdb's listed CDR3 is given. The chain carries TRBV7-9 and TRBJ1-2; the table's D call, TRBD1, was not checked against the DNA. Germline-derived CDR1 and CDR2 are SEHNR and FQNEAQ (reference sequence). The CDR3 has 15 amino acids, counting both end residues. The CDR3 spells CASSPSVAGHYGYTF.

Only a few counts were recorded for this clonotype. This rearrangement joins TRBV25-1 to TRBJ2-2; 9 bases line up with TRBD1. The V gene end was trimmed by 0 bases and the J gene end by 6 bases; junction bases not matched to a gene: 2. The CDR3 totals 15 residues. CDR1 and CDR2 (germline): MGHDK, SYGVNS. The chain's CDR3 is CASSEYGQGPGELFF. The CDR3 nucleotides are TGTGCCAGCAGTGAATACGGACAGGGGCCCGGGGAGCTGTTTTTT.

This clonotype was seen many times. CDR3 residues: CASSLDTISYNSPLHF. For the CDR3, the DNA is TGCGCCAGCAGCTTGGATACGATCTCCTATAATTCACCCCTCCACTTT. The chain combines TRBV5-1 with TRBJ1-6; unclear D gene. The CDR3 covers 16 residues. Per germline, CDR1 SGHRS and CDR2 YFSETQ. V was pared by 0 bases and J by 0 bases, with 7 bases between.

This clonotype was detected a few times. The chain couples TRBV18 to TRBJ2-5; TRBD1 agrees at 7 bases. The CDR3 runs to 15 residues. Per germline, CDR1 KGHSH and CDR2 LQKENI. J lost 3 bases, V lost 3 bases, and 7 bases had no gene match. The CDR3 nucleotides are TGTGCCAGCTCACCTAACAGGGGAGTAAAAGAGACCCAGTACTTC. It translates to CASSPNRGVKETQYF.

The rearrangement joins TRBV5-1 to TRBJ1-2; D call uncertain. The V gene's germline CDR1 is SGHRS and CDR2 YFSETQ. Trimming cost V 4 bases and J 4 bases, with 8 bases left between them. The CDR3 runs 12 residues. The CDR3 loop reads CASSQDLYGYTF. The CDR3 coding sequence is TGCGCCAGCAGCCAAGACCTCTATGGCTACACCTTC.

This chain links TRBV4-2 with TRBJ2-4, with 15 bases that match TRBD2. From germline, CDR1 is LGHNA and CDR2 YNFKEQ. Trimming at V came to 0 bases and at J to 3 bases, leaving 6 bases not matched to a gene. The CDR3 is made up of 19 amino acids. CDR3 sequence: CASSQDVWTSGRVKNIQYF. CDR3 DNA sequence: TGTGCCAGCAGCCAAGATGTATGGACTAGCGGGAGGGTCAAAAACATTCAGTACTTC.